This T cell receptor beta chain is drawn from a study of CD8+ T cells in alopecia areata. The V gene lost 3 bases and the J gene lost 13 bases, with 16 bases spanning the gap. Germline V gene lookup returns CDR1 GTSNPN and CDR2 SVGIG (reference sequence). The CDR3 contains 13 residues. The authors extracted RNA and reverse transcribed it into cDNA as the sequencing template. Assay: immunoSEQ multiplex PCR; the TCRdb copy retains only in-frame clones and omits some. The sample lists 95,000 to 150,000 clones, about 50% occurring once. Treatment of the sample: oral pan-JAK inhibitor, 5-10 mg twice daily.

J is TRBJ1-6 and V is TRBV30; the D is unclear. This clonotype was obtained from a human donor with alopecia areata. The input for sequencing was CD4+ T cells sorted from blood, taken at week 4, from a patient treated with tofacitinib. The DNA for the CDR3 is TGTGCCTGGAGGGATCAGAGCCCCAATCCCCTCCACTTT. It encodes CAWRDQSPNPLHF.